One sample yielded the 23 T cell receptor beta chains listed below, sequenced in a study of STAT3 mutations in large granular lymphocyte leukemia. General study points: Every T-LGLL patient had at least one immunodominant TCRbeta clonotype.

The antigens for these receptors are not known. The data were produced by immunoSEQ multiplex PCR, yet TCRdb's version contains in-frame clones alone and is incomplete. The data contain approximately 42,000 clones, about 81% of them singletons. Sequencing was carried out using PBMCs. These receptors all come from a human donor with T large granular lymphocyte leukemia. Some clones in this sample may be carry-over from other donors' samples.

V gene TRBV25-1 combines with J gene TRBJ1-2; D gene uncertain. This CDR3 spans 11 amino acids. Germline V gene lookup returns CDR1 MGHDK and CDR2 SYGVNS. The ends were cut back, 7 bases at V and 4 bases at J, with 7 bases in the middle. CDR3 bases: TGTGCCAGCACGGCAGGCTATGGCTACACCTTC. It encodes CASTAGYGYTF.

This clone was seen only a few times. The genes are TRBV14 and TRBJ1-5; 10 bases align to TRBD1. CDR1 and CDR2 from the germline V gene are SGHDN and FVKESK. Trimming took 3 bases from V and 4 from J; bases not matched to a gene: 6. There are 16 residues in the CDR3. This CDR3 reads CASSHCRDRGNQPQHF. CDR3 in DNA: TGTGCCAGCAGCCACTGTCGGGACAGGGGAAATCAGCCCCAGCATTTT.

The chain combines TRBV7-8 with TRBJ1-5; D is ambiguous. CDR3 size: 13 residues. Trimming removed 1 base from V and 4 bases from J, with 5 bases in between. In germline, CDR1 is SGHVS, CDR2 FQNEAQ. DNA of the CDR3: TGTGCCAGCAGCTTAGACGGGAATCAGCCCCAGCATTTT. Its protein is CASSLDGNQPQHF. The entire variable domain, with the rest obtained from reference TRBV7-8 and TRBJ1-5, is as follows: GAGVSQSPRYKVAKRGQDVALRCDPISGHVSLFWYQQALGQGPEFLTYFQNEAQLDKSGLPSDRFFAERPEGSVSTLKIQRTQQEDSAVYLCASSLDGNQPQHFGDGTRLSIL.

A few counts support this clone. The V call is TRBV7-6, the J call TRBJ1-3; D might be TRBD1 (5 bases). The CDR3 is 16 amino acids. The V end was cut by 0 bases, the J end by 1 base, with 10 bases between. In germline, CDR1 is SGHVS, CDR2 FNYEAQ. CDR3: CASSLARAGSGNTIYF. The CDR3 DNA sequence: TGTGCCAGCAGCTTAGCCAGGGCTGGGTCTGGAAACACCATATATTTT. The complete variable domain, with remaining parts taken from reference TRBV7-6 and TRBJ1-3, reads GAGVSQSPRYKVTKRGQDVALRCDPISGHVSLYWYRQALGQGPEFLTYFNYEAQQDKSGLPNDRFSAERPEGSISTLTIQRTEQRDSAMYRCASSLARAGSGNTIYFGEGSWLTVV.

In DNA, the CDR3 is TGTGCCAGTAGTCCAGGGGCCTACGAGCAGTACTTC. Translating it yields CASSPGAYEQYF. This chain uses TRBV19 with TRBJ2-7, with D possibly TRBD1 on 6 matching bases. The V gene lost 5 bases and the J gene lost 2 bases, with 7 bases spanning the gap. CDR1 is LNHDA and CDR2 is SQIVND in the germline V gene (reference sequence). This CDR3 comprises 12 residues.

CDR3 protein: CASYGTGRNNEQFF. The CDR3 nucleotides read TGTGCCAGCTATGGCACAGGTCGAAACAATGAGCAGTTCTTC. The gene calls are TRBV5-6 and TRBJ2-1, with D possibly matching TRBD1 (5 bases). CDR3 size: 14 residues. CDR1 and CDR2 from the germline V gene are SGHDT and YYEEEE. V lost 7 bases and J lost 5, with 16 bases in between.

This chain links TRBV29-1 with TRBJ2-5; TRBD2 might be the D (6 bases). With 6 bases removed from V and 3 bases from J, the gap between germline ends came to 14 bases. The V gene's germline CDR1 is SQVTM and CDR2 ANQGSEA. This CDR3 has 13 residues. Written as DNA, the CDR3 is TGCAGCGTCGCGGGGCGGTTAAAAGAGACCCAGTACTTC. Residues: CSVAGRLKETQYF.

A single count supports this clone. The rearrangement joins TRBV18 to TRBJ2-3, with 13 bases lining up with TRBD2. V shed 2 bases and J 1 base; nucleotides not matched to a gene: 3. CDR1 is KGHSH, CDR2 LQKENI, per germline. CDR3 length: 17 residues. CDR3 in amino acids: CASSPAGLAGGTDTQYF. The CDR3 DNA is TGTGCCAGCTCACCAGCCGGACTAGCGGGGGGCACAGATACGCAGTATTTT.

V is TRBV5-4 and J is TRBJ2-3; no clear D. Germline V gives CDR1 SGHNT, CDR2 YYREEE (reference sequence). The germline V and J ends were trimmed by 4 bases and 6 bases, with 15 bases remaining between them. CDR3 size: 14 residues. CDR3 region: CASSRPGPEDTQYF. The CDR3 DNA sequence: TGTGCCAGCAGCAGGCCCGGACCAGAGGATACGCAGTATTTT.

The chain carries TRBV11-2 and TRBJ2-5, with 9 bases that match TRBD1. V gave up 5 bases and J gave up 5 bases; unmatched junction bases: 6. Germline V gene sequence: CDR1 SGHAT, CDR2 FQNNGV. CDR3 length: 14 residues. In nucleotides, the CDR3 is TGTGCCAGCAGCCACGGGACAGGGAGGGAGACCCAGTACTTC. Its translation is CASSHGTGRETQYF.

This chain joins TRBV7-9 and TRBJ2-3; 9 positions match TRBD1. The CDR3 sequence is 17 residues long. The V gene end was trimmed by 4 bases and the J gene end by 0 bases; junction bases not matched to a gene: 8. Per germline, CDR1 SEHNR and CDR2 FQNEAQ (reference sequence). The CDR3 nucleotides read TGTGCCAGCAGCTCGAGGACAGGGGTGCGGAGCACAGATACGCAGTATTTT. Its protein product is CASSSRTGVRSTDTQYF.

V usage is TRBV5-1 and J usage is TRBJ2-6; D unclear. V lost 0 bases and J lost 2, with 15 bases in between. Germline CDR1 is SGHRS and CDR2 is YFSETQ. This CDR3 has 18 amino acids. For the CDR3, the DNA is TGCGCCAGCAGCTTGGTTTCCTCCGGGTCTACTGGGGCCAACGTCCTGACTTTC. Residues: CASSLVSSGSTGANVLTF.

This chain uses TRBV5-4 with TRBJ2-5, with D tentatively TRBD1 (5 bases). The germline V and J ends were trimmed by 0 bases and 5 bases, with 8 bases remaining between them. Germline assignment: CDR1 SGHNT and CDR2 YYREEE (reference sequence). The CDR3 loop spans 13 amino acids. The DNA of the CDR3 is TGTGCCAGCAGCTTGGGCAGGGCGGAGACCCAGTACTTC. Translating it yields CASSLGRAETQYF.

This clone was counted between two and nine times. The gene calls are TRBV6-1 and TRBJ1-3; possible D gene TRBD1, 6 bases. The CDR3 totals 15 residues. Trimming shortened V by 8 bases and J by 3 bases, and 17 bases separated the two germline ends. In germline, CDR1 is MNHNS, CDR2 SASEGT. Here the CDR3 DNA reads TGTGCCAGCCTACAGGGAGTCAGCTTTGGAAACACCATATATTTT. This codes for CASLQGVSFGNTIYF.

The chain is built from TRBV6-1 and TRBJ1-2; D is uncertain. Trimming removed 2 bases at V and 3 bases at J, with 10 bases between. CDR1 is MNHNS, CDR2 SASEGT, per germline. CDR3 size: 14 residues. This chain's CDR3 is CASSEYTPDYGYTF. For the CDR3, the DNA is TGTGCCAGCAGTGAATACACCCCGGACTATGGCTACACCTTC.

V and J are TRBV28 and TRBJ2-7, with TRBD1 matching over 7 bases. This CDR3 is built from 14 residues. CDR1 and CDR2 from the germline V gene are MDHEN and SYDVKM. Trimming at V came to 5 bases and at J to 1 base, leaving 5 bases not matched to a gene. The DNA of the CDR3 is TGTGCCAGCAGTCCCGGGACAGCTTCCTACGAGCAGTACGTC. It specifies CASSPGTASYEQYV.

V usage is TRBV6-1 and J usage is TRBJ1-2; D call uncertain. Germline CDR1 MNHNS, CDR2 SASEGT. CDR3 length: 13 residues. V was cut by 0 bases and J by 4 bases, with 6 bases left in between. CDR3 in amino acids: CASSEASSYGYTF. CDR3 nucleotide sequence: TGTGCCAGCAGTGAAGCCTCGTCCTATGGCTACACCTTC.

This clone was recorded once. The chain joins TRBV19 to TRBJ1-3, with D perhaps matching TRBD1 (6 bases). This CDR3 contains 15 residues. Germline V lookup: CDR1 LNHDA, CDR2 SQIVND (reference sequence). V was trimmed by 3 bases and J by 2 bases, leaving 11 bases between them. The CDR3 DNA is TGTGCCAGTAGTATCGAACAGGGCCCTGGAAACACCATATATTTT. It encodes CASSIEQGPGNTIYF.

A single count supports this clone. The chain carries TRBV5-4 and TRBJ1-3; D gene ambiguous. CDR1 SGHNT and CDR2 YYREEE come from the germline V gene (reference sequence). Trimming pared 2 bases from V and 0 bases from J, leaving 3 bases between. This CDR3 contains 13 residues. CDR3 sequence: CASSFHSGNTIYF. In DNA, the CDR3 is TGTGCCAGCAGCTTCCACTCTGGAAACACCATATATTTT.

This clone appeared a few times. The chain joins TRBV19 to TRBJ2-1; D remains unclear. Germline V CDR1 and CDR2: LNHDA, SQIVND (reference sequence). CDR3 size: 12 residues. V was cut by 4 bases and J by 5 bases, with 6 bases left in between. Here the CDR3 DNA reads TGTGCCAGTAGTAAGGTTAACAATGAGCAGTTCTTC. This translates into CASSKVNNEQFF. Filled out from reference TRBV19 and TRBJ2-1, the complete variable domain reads DGGITQSPKYLFRKEGQNVTLSCEQNLNHDAMYWYRQDPGQGLRLIYYSQIVNDFQKGDIAEGYSVSREKKESFPLTVTSAQKNPTAFYLCASSKVNNEQFFGPGTRLTVL.

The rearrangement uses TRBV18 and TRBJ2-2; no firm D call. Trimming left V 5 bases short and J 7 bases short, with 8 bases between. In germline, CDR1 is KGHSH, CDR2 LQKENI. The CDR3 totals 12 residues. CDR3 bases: TGTGCCAGCTCAGAAAACCGCGGGGAGCTGTTTTTT. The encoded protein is CASSENRGELFF.

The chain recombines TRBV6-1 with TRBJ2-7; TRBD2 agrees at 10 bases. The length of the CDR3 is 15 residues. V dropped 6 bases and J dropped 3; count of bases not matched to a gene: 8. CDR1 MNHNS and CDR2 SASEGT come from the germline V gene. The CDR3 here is CASRALAGTYYEQYV. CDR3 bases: TGTGCCAGCAGGGCACTAGCGGGGACGTACTACGAGCAGTACGTC.

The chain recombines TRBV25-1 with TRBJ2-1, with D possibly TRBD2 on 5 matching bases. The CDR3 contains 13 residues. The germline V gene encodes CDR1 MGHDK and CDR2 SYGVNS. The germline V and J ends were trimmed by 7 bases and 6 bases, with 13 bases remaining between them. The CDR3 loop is CASTSSVINEQFF. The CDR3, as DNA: TGTGCCAGCACTAGCTCGGTAATCAATGAGCAGTTCTTC.